The 5 T cell receptor beta chains below come from one sample, sequenced in a study of blood T cell repertoires in COVID-19. Profiled with immunoSEQ multiplex PCR; TCRdb holds only in-frame clones, not every one. Seen here are around 49,000 clones, 90% to 95% observed once, and the top ten hold 0.9% to 1.1%. Sequencing was done on a sample of peripheral blood. The receptors were gathered from a man in his 60s with COVID-19, enrolled during active disease.

V is TRBV18 and J is TRBJ1-5; 10 nucleotides match TRBD1. The trim removed 3 bases at V and 6 bases at J, leaving 5 bases unmatched. Germline V CDR1 and CDR2: KGHSH, LQKENI. The CDR3 extends over 15 amino acids. The CDR3 reads CASSPGQGSGQPQHF. The CDR3 region has the DNA TGTGCCAGCTCACCGGGACAGGGGTCGGGTCAGCCCCAGCATTTT.

This clone was seen just once. V usage is TRBV6-2 or TRBV6-3 and J usage is TRBJ2-7, with D possibly being TRBD2 (5 bases). In germline, CDR1 is MNHEY, CDR2 SVGEGT. V lost 2 bases and J 7 bases, leaving 6 bases between the germline ends. The CDR3 consists of 11 residues. Here the CDR3 DNA reads TGTGCCAGCAGTTACCGGGAAGAGCAGTACTTC. This sequence encodes CASSYREEQYF.

The V call is TRBV2, the J call TRBJ2-2; D perhaps matches TRBD2 (5 bases). V was pared by 3 bases and J by 2 bases, with 10 bases between. Germline V gene sequence: CDR1 SNHLY, CDR2 FYNNEI. The CDR3 covers 15 residues. The CDR3 spells CASSDQDFNTGELFF. CDR3 in DNA: TGTGCCAGCAGTGACCAGGACTTCAACACCGGGGAGCTGTTTTTT.

The chain uses TRBV5-1 and TRBJ2-1; TRBD1 agrees at 10 bases. The CDR3 is 14 amino acids. Unmatched junction bases numbered 0, after V lost 0 bases and J lost 6 bases. CDR1 is SGHRS and CDR2 is YFSETQ in the germline V gene. This CDR3 reads CASSLGTGGNEQFF. The DNA of the CDR3 is TGCGCCAGCAGCTTGGGGACAGGGGGCAATGAGCAGTTCTTC.

The chain carries TRBV7-2 and TRBJ2-7; 11 bases match TRBD2. Germline CDR1 is SGHTA and CDR2 is FQGNSA. V lost 3 bases to trimming and J lost 4 bases; unmatched junction nucleotides: 8. This CDR3 has 16 residues. The CDR3 DNA follows: TGTGCCAGCAGCTTCACTAGCGGGAGCGAAGGGTACGAGCAGTACTTC. Its translation is CASSFTSGSEGYEQYF. Drawing the rest from reference TRBV7-2 and TRBJ2-7, the complete variable domain is GAGVSQSPSNKVTEKGKDVELRCDPISGHTALYWYRQSLGQGLEFLIYFQGNSAPDKSGLPSDRFSAERTGGSVSTLTIQRTQQEDSAVYLCASSFTSGSEGYEQYFGPGTRLTVT.